This T cell receptor beta chain was sequenced for a study of shared clonotypes between healthy human individuals (dated by TCRdb to 2020 to 2022). As for the study more broadly: The cohort comprised a couple of women and a few men aged 18 to 49 years. Per donor, leukapheresis produced somewhere between about 0.94 and 8.9 billion PBMCs. For each donor, CD4 naive and CD4 memory were each given three plates, CD8 naive was given two plates, and CD8 memory was given one plate. To estimate repertoire size and how much clonotype sharing occurs between individuals, the study deeply sequenced the blood TCR repertoires of about five healthy adults. Libraries were prepared and TCR repertoires were sequenced by different laboratories using diverse techniques, in order to increase sequencing depth and limit assay-specific biases.

Healthy HIV-negative adults with no recently reported acute infections or vaccinations were included as donors. Every donor was a Caucasian adult residing in Nashville, Tennessee, USA. CD4+ T cells were enriched through magnetic negative selection, after which naive cells were positively selected on CD45RA and the remaining negative fraction served as the memory subset. Blood was collected by leukapheresis, and PBMCs were isolated by Ficoll-Histopaque density gradient centrifugation and then cryopreserved in liquid nitrogen vapor phase. Analytical flow cytometry was used to check the purity and quantity of each magnetically sorted T cell population. From each sorted fraction, genomic DNA was isolated and quantified by UV absorbance on a Nanodrop 2000c. Overall study outcomes, separate from this receptor: When a handful of donors were compared, the shared fraction of clonotypes was 5% to 6.5% for naive CD4, less than 4% for naive CD8, roughly 2.5% for memory CD4, and 0.35% to 0.5% for memory CD8. Naive subsets generally had larger estimated clonotype richness than memory subsets did. Higher generation probabilities were observed for clonotypes shared by all four sorted-subset donors than for non-shared clonotypes. The genetic and exposure-history diversity represented was limited by the small number of donors. Based on pairwise subsampling, the degree of clonotype sharing among donors was expected to be affected by sequencing depth. Even with the large sequencing depth, rarefaction of the sorted-subset datasets indicated that sequencing was incomplete. Sampling was limited to blood, and TCR repertoires in tissue likely differ from TCR repertoires in blood.

This clone was found many times. What antigen it recognizes has not been identified. Base quality data are lacking; no much larger clone is found one base away. Spanning cysteine to phenylalanine, the CDR3 consists of 15 amino acids. Only the CDR3 region is kept as DNA, spanning 45 bases read in frame from base 1. TCR CDR3 regions were amplified from genomic DNA by multiplex PCR using the deep immunoSEQ assay. Genomic DNA extracted from each cell subset was distributed evenly over all wells of several immunoSEQ 96-well plates, and each plate served as one replicate. For sorted subsets, each replicate PCR was loaded with 200 ng genomic DNA, equivalent to 30,000 or so T cell genomes. Purified libraries were quantified with a Qubit 3.0 fluorometer, sized on a Bioanalyzer 2100, and re-quantified with the KAPA Library Quantification kit. Every immunoSEQ 96-well plate was sequenced on a separate single-read 150-cycle Illumina NextSeq 550 flow cell. Per the source publication's procedure: Because only junctional sequences without quality scores were contained in the immunoSEQ output, filtering matching that applied to full-length reads could not be performed. To assign V/J genes and CDR3, sequences were annotated using PyIR, a Python wrapper for IgBLAST v1.9, with IMGT germline references. Any read was removed if the V/J assignment was weak (E-value above 1e-6), the CDR3 was missing, or the read contained stop codons, out-of-frame junctions, or ambiguous translated residues. V3J clonotypes were defined as sequences sharing the same inferred V gene, J gene, and CDR3 amino acid sequence. The percentage overlap between two repertoires was calculated by dividing the number of shared unique clonotypes by the size of the smaller repertoire. Three approaches were used to assess repertoire richness: RTK rarefaction, the Chao1 estimator, and Recon v2.1 estimates of unobserved clonotypes. Generation probabilities were computed with OLGA for all TCRbeta clonotypes obtained by the gDNA method from several donors. In its TCRdb copy, this immuneACCESS table keeps in-frame sequences only and misses some clones. Where compared with another copy, unresolved V genes explain less than half of these, and the others have no known cause. D and trimming come from the DNA, and the V and J calls and clone size come from that table. Counted in this sample were roughly 1,000,000 clones; about 80% of them appeared once. The top ten constitute approximately 0.52% of the sample.

Sample: memory CD4+ T cells from PBMCs. The meaning of the sample's cell subset or site label: CD45RA-negative fraction. The rearrangement combines TRBV1 with TRBJ2-1; the table's D call, TRBD2, has no DNA check behind it. TRBV1 is assigned pseudogene status. The sequence was obtained from a man aged 18 to 35 in good health. Some clones in this sample may be carry-over from other donors' samples. For the CDR3, the sequence is CTSSQRAGVRNEQFF. In nucleotide form, the sequence is TGCACCAGCAGCCAAAGGGCGGGAGTGAGAAATGAGCAGTTCTTC.